This T cell receptor (beta chain) was observed in a study of blood T cell repertoires in COVID-19. Study-level background: The analysed material was cDNA or gDNA that came from T cells, B-cell-depleted T cells, or PBMCs.

The ends lost 0 bases at V and 6 bases at J; junction bases unmatched: 0. This CDR3 is built from 13 residues. Germline V gives CDR1 MRHNA, CDR2 SNTAGT. Method: immunoSEQ multiplex PCR; TCRdb's copy keeps in-frame clones and lacks some. The table shows around 33,000 clones, with roughly 74% occurring only once. This TCR was sampled from a man older than 75 with active or convalescent COVID-19. The chain joins TRBV6-4 to TRBJ2-3; 7 bases line up with TRBD1. What was sequenced was peripheral blood. This chain's CDR3 is CASSDSRGDTQYF. The CDR3 DNA sequence: TGTGCCAGCAGTGACTCCAGGGGGGATACGCAGTATTTT.